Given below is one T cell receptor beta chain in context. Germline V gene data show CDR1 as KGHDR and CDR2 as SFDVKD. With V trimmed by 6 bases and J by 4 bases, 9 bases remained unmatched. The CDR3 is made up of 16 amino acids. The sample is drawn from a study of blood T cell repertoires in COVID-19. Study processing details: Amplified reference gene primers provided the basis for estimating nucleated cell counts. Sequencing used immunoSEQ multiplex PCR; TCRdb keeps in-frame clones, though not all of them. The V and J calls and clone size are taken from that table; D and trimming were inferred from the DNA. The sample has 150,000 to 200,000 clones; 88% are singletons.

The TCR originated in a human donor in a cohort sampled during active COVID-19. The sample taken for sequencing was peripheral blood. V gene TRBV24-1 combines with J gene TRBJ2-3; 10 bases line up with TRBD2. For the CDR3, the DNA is TGTGCCACCAGTTTTTCTAGCGGGAGAGGCGCAGATACGCAGTATTTT. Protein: CATSFSSGRGADTQYF.